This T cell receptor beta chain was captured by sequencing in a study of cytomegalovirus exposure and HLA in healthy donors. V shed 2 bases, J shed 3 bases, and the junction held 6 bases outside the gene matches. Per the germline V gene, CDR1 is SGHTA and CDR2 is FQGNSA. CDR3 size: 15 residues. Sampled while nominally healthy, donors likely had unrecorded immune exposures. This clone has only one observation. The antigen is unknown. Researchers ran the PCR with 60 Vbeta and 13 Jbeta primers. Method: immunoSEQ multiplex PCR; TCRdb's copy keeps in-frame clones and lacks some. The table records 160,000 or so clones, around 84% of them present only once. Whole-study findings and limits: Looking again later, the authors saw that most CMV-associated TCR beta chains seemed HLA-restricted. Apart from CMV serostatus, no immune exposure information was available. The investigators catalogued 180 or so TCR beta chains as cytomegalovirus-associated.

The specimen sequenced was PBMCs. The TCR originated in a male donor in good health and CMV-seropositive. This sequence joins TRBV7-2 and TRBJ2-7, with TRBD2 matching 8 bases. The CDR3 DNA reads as TGTGCCAGCAGCTTATTTCCAACTAGCGGCTACGAGCAGTACTTC. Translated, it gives CASSLFPTSGYEQYF.